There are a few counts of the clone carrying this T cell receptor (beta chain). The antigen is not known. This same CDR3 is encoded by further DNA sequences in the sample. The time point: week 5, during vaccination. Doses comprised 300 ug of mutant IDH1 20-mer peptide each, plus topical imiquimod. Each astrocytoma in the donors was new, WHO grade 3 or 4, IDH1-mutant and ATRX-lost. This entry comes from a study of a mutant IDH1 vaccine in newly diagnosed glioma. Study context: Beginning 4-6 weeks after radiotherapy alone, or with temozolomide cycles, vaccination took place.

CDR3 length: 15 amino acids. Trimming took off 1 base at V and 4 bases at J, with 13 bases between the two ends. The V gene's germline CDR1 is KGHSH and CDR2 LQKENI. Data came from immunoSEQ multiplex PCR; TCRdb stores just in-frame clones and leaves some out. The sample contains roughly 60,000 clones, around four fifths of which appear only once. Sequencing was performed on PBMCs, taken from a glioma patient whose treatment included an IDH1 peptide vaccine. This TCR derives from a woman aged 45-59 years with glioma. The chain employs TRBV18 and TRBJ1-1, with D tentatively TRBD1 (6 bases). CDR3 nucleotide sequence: TGTGCCAGCTCACCACGTAGGGGGGATGGCACTGAAGCTTTCTTT. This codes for CASSPRRGDGTEAFF.